This T cell receptor beta chain was profiled in a study of monozygotic twins with inflammatory bowel disease. Every donor provided one blood sample measuring less than 3 ml. The template-switching step introduced UMIs that carried a 6-nucleotide sample barcode. TCRdb reprocessed the 5' RACE reads and keeps a single row for each CDR3 protein, giving no DNA. In total, the table holds approximately 120,000 distinct CDR3 sequences. The CDR3 runs 13 residues. Germline CDR1 MGHDK, CDR2 SYGVNS. The chain employs TRBV25-1 and TRBJ2-5; the D call of TRBD1 rests on TCRdb alone, since no DNA is present to check it. Sequencing input: blood. The receptor was derived from a human donor with ulcerative colitis or Crohn's disease, or a healthy co-twin of an affected twin (not recorded which). The CDR3: CATSRQGQETQYF. Based on the CDR3 plus reference TRBV25-1 and TRBJ2-5, the full variable domain is EADIYQTPRYLVIGTGKKITLECSQTMGHDKMYWYQQDPGMELHLIHYSYGVNSTEKGDLSSESTVSRIRTEHFPLTLESARPSHTSQYLCATSRQGQETQYFGPGTRLLVL.